This T cell receptor beta chain comes out of a study of T cell repertoires in cytomegalovirus infection. In the study overall: Recently identified HLA-C-restricted CMV epitopes were used, and well-studied HLA-B-restricted CMV epitopes were used as well. Public TCR beta signatures marked donors with CMV infection and the matching HLA.

Remarks on this clonotype: The antigen is undetermined.

Study findings and constraints: HLA-C-restricted CMV-specific TCR beta clonotypes prevailed in the ex vivo response. Based on cumulative public TCR beta family frequency, carriers of CMV plus the relevant HLA were identified.

TCRdb re-called the reads through MiXCR, storing one row per CDR3 protein. The sample has roughly 730,000 distinct CDR3 sequences; roughly 30% are singletons. The V segment lost 4 bases and the J segment 7 bases; nucleotides outside the gene matches: 8. CDR3 size: 14 residues. Germline V gene lookup returns CDR1 SGHTA and CDR2 FQGNSA. Sequencing was performed on cultured PBMCs, taken from culture after CMV antigen stimulation. V and J are TRBV7-2 and TRBJ2-7, with 9 bases aligning to TRBD2. This TCR was recovered from a human donor in good health (CMV status not recorded). Some clones in this sample may be carry-over from other donors' samples. The CDR3 DNA follows: TGTGCCAGCAGCTCCACACTAGCGGGTAGTGAGCAGTACTTC. Encoded protein: CASSSTLAGSEQYF. The full variable domain, in which reference TRBV7-2 and TRBJ2-7 provide the parts outside the CDR3, is GAGVSQSPSNKVTEKGKDVELRCDPISGHTALYWYRQSLGQGLEFLIYFQGNSAPDKSGLPSDRFSAERTGGSVSTLTIQRTQQEDSAVYLCASSSTLAGSEQYFGPGTRLTVT.